A selection of T cell receptor beta chains follows, all from one sample in a study of beta chain features in type 1 diabetes. Sequenced by immunoSEQ multiplex PCR; TCRdb stores in-frame clones only, minus some. The data contain 500,000 to 700,000 clones, about 16% of them seen just once; the ten biggest clones take up about 0.087%. Sample: naive CD4+ T cells from blood. The receptors were sampled from a man aged 18 to 30 in good health. Each CDR3 is given with its conserved first and last residue. Fields, in order: D gene, J gene, V gene, clone size, CDR3 DNA, CDR3 protein. The D gene is left open where the match is weak. Not all rows give a size; the values are once, few, many and, for expanded clones, a class.

.	TRBJ2-5	TRBV5-1	few	TGCGCCAGCAGCTTGGGGACAGACCGAGAGACCCAGTACTTC	CASSLGTDRETQYF
TRBD2	TRBJ2-7	TRBV5-4	few	TGTGCCAGCAGGAAACTAGCGGGAGAGGTCTACGAGCAGTACTTC	CASRKLAGEVYEQYF
TRBD1	TRBJ1-1	TRBV7-9	few	TGTGCCAGCAGCTTAGGGGGACAGGGGAACACTGAAGCTTTCTTT	CASSLGGQGNTEAFF
.	TRBJ2-3	TRBV6-5	.	TGTGCCAGCAGTTACGACCGGGCGAACACAGATACGCAGTATTTT	CASSYDRANTDTQYF
.	TRBJ1-5	TRBV30	.	TGTGCCTGGAGTGGACAGAGCAATCAGCCCCAGCATTTT	CAWSGQSNQPQHF
.	TRBJ1-6	TRBV9	.	TGTGCCAGCAGCCGTCTTTTCGCCAAATTTTCACCCCTCCACTTT	CASSRLFAKFSPLHF
.	TRBJ2-7	TRBV4-2	few	TGTGCCAGCAGTCCTTCCCTGTACGAGCAGTACTTC	CASSPSLYEQYF
.	TRBJ1-5	TRBV7-2	.	TGTGCCAGCAGCTTTTTGGACAGAAATAGCAATCAGCCCCAGCATTTT	CASSFLDRNSNQPQHF
.	TRBJ2-5	TRBV5-1	.	TGCGCCAGCAGCTGGAGCGGAGGCCAAGAGACCCAGTACTTC	CASSWSGGQETQYF
.	TRBJ1-1	TRBV15	.	TGTGCCACCAGCAGCGACTGGGAGATGGTTGAAGCTTTCTTT	CATSSDWEMVEAFF
TRBD1	TRBJ2-7	TRBV10-3	.	TGTGCCACTTTTAAGGACAGGGCAGGCGAGCAGTACTTC	CATFKDRAGEQYF
TRBD1	TRBJ2-2	TRBV4-3	.	TGCGCCAGCAGCCAAGCCGACAGGGACACCGGGGAGCTGTTTTTT	CASSQADRDTGELFF
TRBD1	TRBJ1-4	TRBV6-4	.	TGTGCCAGCAGTACAGGGGGCGCGGGCGAAAAACTGTTTTTT	CASSTGGAGEKLFF
.	TRBJ1-2	TRBV6-6	.	TGTGCCAGCACCCCGGGAGCCTTCGAGCTTGGCTACACCTTC	CASTPGAFELGYTF
TRBD2	TRBJ2-5	TRBV5-4	few	TGTGCCAGCAGCTTGCCAGCGGGAGGGCCGGAGACCCAGTACTTC	CASSLPAGGPETQYF
.	TRBJ2-1	TRBV5-4	few	TGTGCCAGCAGCTTGATGGCCGGTCGTGATGAGCAGTTCTTC	CASSLMAGRDEQFF
TRBD1	TRBJ1-2	TRBV5-4	.	TGTGCCAGCAGCGAAACAGGGGTGGATGGCTACACCTTC	CASSETGVDGYTF
.	TRBJ2-7	TRBV28	.	TGTGCCAGCAAAATATCGGGGCCGAGGCACGAGCAGTACTTC	CASKISGPRHEQYF
TRBD1	TRBJ1-5	TRBV6-1	.	TGTGCCAGCAGTGAGGGGACAGGGCGTCAGCCCCAGCATTTT	CASSEGTGRQPQHF
TRBD1	TRBJ1-2	TRBV11-1	few	TGTGCCAGCAGCAGAGGACAGGGAAGCGCCTATGGCTACACCTTC	CASSRGQGSAYGYTF
TRBD1	TRBJ2-3	TRBV27	.	TGTGCCAGCAGTTTTCAACAGGGGGCCGGACAATATACGCAGTATTTT	CASSFQQGAGQYTQYF
TRBD1	TRBJ2-7	TRBV9	.	TGTGCCAGCAGCGCTGGGACAGCGCACTACGAGCAGTACTTC	CASSAGTAHYEQYF
TRBD1	TRBJ1-6	TRBV11-2	.	TGTGCCAGCAGCTTCCTTCGGACAGGGAGTAATTCACCCCTCCACTTT	CASSFLRTGSNSPLHF
.	TRBJ2-3	TRBV10-3	few	TGTGCCATCAAAGGGGCCACAGATACGCAGTATTTT	CAIKGATDTQYF
.	TRBJ2-1	TRBV4-2	few	TGTGCCAGCAGCCAAGAGGGGAACTATCACCCCTATCCGGGTCCCTACAATGAGCAGTTCTTC	CASSQEGNYHPYPGPYNEQFF
.	TRBJ1-2	TRBV2	.	TGTGCCAGCCAAGGGTCTCGTGTAACTGGCTACACCTTC	CASQGSRVTGYTF
.	TRBJ2-7	TRBV5-6	.	TGTGCCAGCACCAGGGTCAGGGGAGCCTACGAGCAGTACTTC	CASTRVRGAYEQYF
.	TRBJ1-5	TRBV10-3	.	TGTGCCATCAGTGATCCTGGGGGCAATCAGCCCCAGCATTTT	CAISDPGGNQPQHF
.	TRBJ1-4	TRBV6-1	.	TGTGCCAGCAGAAAAATTGGACCGATTAATGAAAAACTGTTTTTT	CASRKIGPINEKLFF
TRBD2	TRBJ2-1	TRBV7-2	.	TGTGCCAGCAGCTTAAAAGCGGGAAACTACAATGAGCAGTTCTTC	CASSLKAGNYNEQFF
TRBD1	TRBJ2-3	TRBV28	.	TGTGCCAGCAGGATTGACAGGGGAGTCACAGATACGCAGTATTTT	CASRIDRGVTDTQYF
TRBD1	TRBJ2-2	TRBV5-1	.	TGCGCCAGCAGCCTTCCCTCGACAGGGGGTACCGGGGAGCTGTTTTTT	CASSLPSTGGTGELFF
.	TRBJ1-2	TRBV27	.	TGTGCCAGCAGTGACAGGTTTAACTATGGCTACACCTTC	CASSDRFNYGYTF
.	TRBJ1-1	TRBV25-1	few	TGTGCCAGCAGTGAGAGCACTGAAGCTTTCTTT	CASSESTEAFF
.	TRBJ1-5	TRBV27	.	TGTGCCAGCAGTCGGGGGTCTGGCAATCAGCCCCAGCATTTT	CASSRGSGNQPQHF
.	TRBJ2-3	TRBV4-3	.	TGCGCCAGCAGCCAAGATATGAGAACTGCTAGCACAGATACGCAGTATTTT	CASSQDMRTASTDTQYF
.	TRBJ2-3	TRBV4-1	.	TGCGCCAGCAGCCGTGAGGGCACAGATACGCAGTATTTT	CASSREGTDTQYF
.	TRBJ1-1	TRBV7-3	few	TGTGCCAGCAGCCTGGGTGTTATGAACACTGAAGCTTTCTTT	CASSLGVMNTEAFF
.	TRBJ2-3	TRBV18	.	TGTGCCAGCTCACCACTAGCGGCCACAGATACGCAGTATTTT	CASSPLAATDTQYF
.	TRBJ2-7	TRBV28	.	TGTGCCAGCAGTTTATGGACTCCCGTCGAGCAGTACTTC	CASSLWTPVEQYF
TRBD1	TRBJ1-5	TRBV4-1	few	TGCGCCAGCAGCCAAGACGCAGGGGGGGTATTCGGGAATCAGCCCCAGCATTTT	CASSQDAGGVFGNQPQHF
.	TRBJ1-2	TRBV5-4	few	TGTGCCAGCAGCTTGGGGGGCAGGGAGCGGTCAGCGTATGGCTACACCTTC	CASSLGGRERSAYGYTF
TRBD2	TRBJ2-6	TRBV9	.	TGTGCCAGCAGCGTAGGGAGGGGACTAGCGGGAGCTGGGGCCAACGTCCTGACTTTC	CASSVGRGLAGAGANVLTF